This T cell receptor beta chain is drawn from a study of blood T cell repertoires in COVID-19. Study background: Samples representing acute and convalescent COVID-19 were sourced from the United States, Italy and Spain. From T cells, B-cell-depleted T cells, or PBMCs came the material, which was cDNA or gDNA.

Original handling: The assay estimated nucleated cells by amplifying reference gene primers. Using immunoSEQ multiplex PCR, the repertoire was profiled, and TCRdb retains in-frame clones only, with some absent. V and J calls and clone size are those listed in that table; D and trimming were worked out from the DNA. The data hold some 190,000 clones, with more than 65% observed a single time. The source is an elderly woman with active or convalescent COVID-19. Sequences were obtained from peripheral blood.

The CDR3 is CAWSVRAGVTEQFF. CDR3 nucleotides: TGTGCCTGGAGTGTACGCGCGGGAGTTACTGAGCAGTTCTTC. The chain uses TRBV30 and TRBJ2-1; TRBD2 aligns across 7 bases. Trimming took 0 bases from V and 9 from J; bases not matched to a gene: 8. This CDR3 region has 14 residues. CDR1 and CDR2 from the germline V gene are GTSNPN and SVGIG (reference sequence).